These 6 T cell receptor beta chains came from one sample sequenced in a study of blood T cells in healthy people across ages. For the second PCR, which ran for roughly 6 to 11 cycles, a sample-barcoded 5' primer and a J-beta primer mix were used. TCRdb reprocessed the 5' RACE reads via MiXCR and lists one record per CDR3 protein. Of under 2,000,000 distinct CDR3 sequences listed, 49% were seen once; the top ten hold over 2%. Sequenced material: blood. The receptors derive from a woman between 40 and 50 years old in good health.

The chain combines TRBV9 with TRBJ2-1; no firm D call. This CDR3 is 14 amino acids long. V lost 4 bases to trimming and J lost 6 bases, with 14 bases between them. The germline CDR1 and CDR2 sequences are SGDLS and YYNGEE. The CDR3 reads CASSTYSTVNEQFF. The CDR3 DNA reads TGTGCCAGCAGCACGTACTCGACGGTCAATGAGCAGTTCTTC.

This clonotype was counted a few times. The CDR3: CASSPAGEFRETQYF. CDR3 nucleotides: TGTGCCAGCAGTCCAGCGGGGGAATTTAGAGAGACCCAGTACTTC. This chain connects TRBV12-3 or TRBV12-4 to TRBJ2-5; 8 positions agree with TRBD2. After removal of 5 bases from V and 4 bases from J, the junction contained 9 bases not matched to a gene. The CDR3 has 15 amino acids.

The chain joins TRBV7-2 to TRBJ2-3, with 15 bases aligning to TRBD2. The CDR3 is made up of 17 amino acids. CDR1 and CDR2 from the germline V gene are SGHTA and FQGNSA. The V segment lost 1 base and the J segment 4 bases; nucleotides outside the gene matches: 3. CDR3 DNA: TGTGCCAGCAGCTTAGAGTGGACTAGCGGGGGGGCAGATACGCAGTATTTT. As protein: CASSLEWTSGGADTQYF. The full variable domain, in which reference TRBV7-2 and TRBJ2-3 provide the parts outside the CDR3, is GAGVSQSPSNKVTEKGKDVELRCDPISGHTALYWYRQSLGQGLEFLIYFQGNSAPDKSGLPSDRFSAERTGGSVSTLTIQRTQQEDSAVYLCASSLEWTSGGADTQYFGPGTRLTVL.

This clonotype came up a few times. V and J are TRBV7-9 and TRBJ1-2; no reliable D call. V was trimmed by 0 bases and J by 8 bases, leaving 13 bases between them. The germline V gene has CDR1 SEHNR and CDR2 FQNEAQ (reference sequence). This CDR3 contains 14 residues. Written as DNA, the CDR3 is TGTGCCAGCAGCTTAGCGATGGAGGCTGGCGGCTACACCTTC. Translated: CASSLAMEAGGYTF.

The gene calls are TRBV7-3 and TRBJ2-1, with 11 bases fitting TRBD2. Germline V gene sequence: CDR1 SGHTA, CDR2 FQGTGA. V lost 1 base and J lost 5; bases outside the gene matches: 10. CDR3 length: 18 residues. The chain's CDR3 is CASSLRSASGGRNNEQFF. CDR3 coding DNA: TGTGCCAGCAGCTTAAGGTCGGCTAGCGGGGGGCGGAACAATGAGCAGTTCTTC.

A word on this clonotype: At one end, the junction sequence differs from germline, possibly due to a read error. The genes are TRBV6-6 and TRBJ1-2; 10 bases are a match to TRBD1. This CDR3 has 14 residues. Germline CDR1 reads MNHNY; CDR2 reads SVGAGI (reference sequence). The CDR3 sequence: CASSYSDRGPGSTF. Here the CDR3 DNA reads TGTGCCAGCAGTTACTCTGACAGGGGGCCTGGCTCCACCTTC.